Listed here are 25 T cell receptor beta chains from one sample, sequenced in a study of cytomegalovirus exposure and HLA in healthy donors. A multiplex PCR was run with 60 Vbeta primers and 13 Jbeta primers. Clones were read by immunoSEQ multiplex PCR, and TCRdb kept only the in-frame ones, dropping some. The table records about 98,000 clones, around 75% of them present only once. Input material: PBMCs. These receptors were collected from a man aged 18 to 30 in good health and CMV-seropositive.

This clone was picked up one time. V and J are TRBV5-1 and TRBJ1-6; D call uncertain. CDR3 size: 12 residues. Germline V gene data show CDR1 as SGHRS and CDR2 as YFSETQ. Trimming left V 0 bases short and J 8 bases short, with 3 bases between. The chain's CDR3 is CASSLADSPLHF. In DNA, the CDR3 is TGCGCCAGCAGCTTGGCCGATTCACCCCTCCACTTT.

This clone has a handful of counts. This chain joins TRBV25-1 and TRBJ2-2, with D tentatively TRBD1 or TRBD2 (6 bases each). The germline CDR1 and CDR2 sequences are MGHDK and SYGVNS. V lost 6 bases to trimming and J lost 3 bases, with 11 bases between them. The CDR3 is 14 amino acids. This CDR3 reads CASREGGYTGELFF. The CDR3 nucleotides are TGTGCCAGCAGGGAAGGGGGGTACACCGGGGAGCTGTTTTTT.

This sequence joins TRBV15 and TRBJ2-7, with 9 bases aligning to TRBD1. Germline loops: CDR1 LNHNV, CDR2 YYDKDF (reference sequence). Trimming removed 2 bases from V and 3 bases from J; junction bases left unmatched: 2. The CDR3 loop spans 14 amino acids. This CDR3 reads CATSRLTGGYEQYF. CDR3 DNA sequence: TGTGCCACCAGCAGATTGACAGGGGGCTACGAGCAGTACTTC.

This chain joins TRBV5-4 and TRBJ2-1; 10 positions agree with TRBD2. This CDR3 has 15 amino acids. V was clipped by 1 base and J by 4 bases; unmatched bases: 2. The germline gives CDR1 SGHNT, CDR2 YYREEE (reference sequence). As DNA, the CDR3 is TGTGCCAGCAGCTTGAAGCGGGGGGGGTACAATGAGCAGTTCTTC. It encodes CASSLKRGGYNEQFF. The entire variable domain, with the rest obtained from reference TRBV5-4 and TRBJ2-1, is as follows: ETGVTQSPTHLIKTRGQQVTLRCSSQSGHNTVSWYQQALGQGPQFIFQYYREEENGRGNFPPRFSGLQFPNYSSELNVNALELDDSALYLCASSLKRGGYNEQFFGPGTRLTVL.

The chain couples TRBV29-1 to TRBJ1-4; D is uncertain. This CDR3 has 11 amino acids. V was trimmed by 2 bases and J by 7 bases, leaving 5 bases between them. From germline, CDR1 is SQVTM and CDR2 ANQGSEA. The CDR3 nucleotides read TGCAGCGTTGAACGGGGTGAAAAACTGTTTTTT. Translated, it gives CSVERGEKLFF.

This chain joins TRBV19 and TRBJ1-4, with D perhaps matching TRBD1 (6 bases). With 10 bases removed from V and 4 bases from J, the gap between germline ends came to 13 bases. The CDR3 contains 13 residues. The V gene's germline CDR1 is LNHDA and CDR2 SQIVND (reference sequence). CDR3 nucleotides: TGTGCCACATGGACAGAGTTTAATGAAAAACTGTTTTTT. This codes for CATWTEFNEKLFF.

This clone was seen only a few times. As DNA, the CDR3 is TGCGCCAGCAGCTCGGGACAGTCCTACGAGCAGTACTTC. Amino acids: CASSSGQSYEQYF. This chain uses TRBV5-1 with TRBJ2-7, with 7 bases that match TRBD1. V lost 3 bases to trimming and J lost 1 base; unmatched junction nucleotides: 1. CDR3 length equals 13 residues. The germline V gene has CDR1 SGHRS and CDR2 YFSETQ.

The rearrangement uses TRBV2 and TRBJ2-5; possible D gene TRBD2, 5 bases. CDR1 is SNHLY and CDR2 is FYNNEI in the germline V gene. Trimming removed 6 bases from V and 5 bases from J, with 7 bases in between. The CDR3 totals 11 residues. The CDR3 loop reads CASRTGETQYF. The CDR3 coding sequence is TGTGCCAGCAGGACGGGGGAGACCCAGTACTTC.

CDR3 bases: TGTGCCAGCAGCTTGAGCAGCGGGAGAGAGACCCAGTACTTC. This gives the protein CASSLSSGRETQYF. J is TRBJ2-5 and V is TRBV5-5, with 8 bases that match TRBD2. Germline V gene data show CDR1 as SGHKS and CDR2 as YYEKEE (reference sequence). V trimming: 1 base; J trimming: 4 bases; junction bases outside the gene matches: 3. The CDR3 totals 14 residues.

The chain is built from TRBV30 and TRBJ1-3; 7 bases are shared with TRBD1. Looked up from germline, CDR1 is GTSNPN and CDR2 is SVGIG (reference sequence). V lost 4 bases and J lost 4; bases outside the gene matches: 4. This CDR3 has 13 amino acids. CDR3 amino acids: CAWTLGQGNTIYF. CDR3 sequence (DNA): TGTGCCTGGACCCTGGGACAGGGAAACACCATATATTTT.

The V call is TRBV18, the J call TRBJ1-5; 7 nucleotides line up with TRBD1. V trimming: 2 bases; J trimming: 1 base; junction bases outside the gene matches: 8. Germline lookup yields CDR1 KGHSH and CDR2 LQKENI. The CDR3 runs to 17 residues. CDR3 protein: CASSPIRQGLSNQPQHF. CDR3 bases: TGTGCCAGCTCACCAATAAGACAGGGATTAAGCAATCAGCCCCAGCATTTT.

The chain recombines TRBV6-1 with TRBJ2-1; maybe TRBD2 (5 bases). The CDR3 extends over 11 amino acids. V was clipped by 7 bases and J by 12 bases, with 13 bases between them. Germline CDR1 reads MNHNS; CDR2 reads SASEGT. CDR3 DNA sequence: TGTGCCAGCATCTGGACCGGAGGGCAGTTCTTC. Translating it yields CASIWTGGQFF.

CDR3 loop: CAWKLPSTEAFF. The DNA for the CDR3 is TGTGCCTGGAAGTTGCCGAGCACTGAAGCTTTCTTT. This chain links TRBV30 with TRBJ1-1; unclear D gene. The V end was cut by 4 bases, the J end by 4 bases, with 10 bases between. This CDR3 has 12 amino acids. Germline CDR1 is GTSNPN and CDR2 is SVGIG (reference sequence).

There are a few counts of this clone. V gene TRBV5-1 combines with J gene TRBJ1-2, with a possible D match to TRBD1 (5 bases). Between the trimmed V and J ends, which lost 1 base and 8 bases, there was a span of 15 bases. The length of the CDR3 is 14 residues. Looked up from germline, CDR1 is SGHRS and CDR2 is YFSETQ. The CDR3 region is CASSLSREGSGYTF. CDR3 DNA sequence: TGCGCCAGCAGCTTGAGTCGGGAGGGGAGCGGCTACACCTTC.

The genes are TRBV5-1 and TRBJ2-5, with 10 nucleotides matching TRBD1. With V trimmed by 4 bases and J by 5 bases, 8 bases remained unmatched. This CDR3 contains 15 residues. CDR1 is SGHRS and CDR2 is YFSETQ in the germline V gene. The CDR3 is CASSGGQGRRETQYF. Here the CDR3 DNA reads TGCGCCAGCAGCGGGGGACAGGGGAGGAGGGAGACCCAGTACTTC.

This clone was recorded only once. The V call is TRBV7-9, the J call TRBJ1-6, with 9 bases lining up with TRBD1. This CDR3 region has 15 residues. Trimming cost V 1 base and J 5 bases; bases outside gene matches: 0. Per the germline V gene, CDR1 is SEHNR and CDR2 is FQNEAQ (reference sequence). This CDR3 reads CASSLGDRDNSPLHF. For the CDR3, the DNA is TGTGCCAGCAGCTTAGGGGACAGGGATAATTCACCCCTCCACTTT.

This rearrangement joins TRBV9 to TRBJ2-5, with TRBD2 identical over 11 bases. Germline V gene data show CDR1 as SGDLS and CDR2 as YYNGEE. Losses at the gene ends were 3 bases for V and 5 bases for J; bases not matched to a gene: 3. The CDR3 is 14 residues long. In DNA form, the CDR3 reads TGTGCCAGCAGCGCGACTAGCGGGGCCGAGACCCAGTACTTC. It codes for CASSATSGAETQYF.

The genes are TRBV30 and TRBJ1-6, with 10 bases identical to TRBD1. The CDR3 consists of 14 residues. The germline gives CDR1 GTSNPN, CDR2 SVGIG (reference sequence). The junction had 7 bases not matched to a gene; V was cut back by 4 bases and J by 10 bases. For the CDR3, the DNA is TGTGCCTGGAATCGGGACAGGGGAGGCTCACCCCTCCACTTT. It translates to CAWNRDRGGSPLHF.

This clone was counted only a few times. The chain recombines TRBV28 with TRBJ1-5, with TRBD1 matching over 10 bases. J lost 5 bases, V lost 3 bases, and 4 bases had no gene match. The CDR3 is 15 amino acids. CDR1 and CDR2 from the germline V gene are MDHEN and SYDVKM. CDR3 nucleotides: TGTGCCAGCAGTTTCCTCGGACAGGGGGATCAGCCCCAGCATTTT. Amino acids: CASSFLGQGDQPQHF. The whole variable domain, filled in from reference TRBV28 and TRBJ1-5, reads DVKVTQSSRYLVKRTGEKVFLECVQDMDHENMFWYRQDPGLGLRLIYFSYDVKMKEKGDIPEGYSVSREKKERFSLILESASTNQTSMYLCASSFLGQGDQPQHFGDGTRLSIL.

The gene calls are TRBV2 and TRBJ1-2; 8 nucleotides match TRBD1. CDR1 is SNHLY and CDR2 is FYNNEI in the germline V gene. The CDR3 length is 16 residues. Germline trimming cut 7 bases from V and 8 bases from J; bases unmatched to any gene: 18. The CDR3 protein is CASNSNQGAQVEGYTF. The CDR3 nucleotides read TGTGCCAGCAACAGCAACCAGGGGGCGCAGGTAGAGGGCTACACCTTC.

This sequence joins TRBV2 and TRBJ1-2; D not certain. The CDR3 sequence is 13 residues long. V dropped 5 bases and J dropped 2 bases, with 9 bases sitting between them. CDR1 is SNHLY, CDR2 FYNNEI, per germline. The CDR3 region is CASSPVENYGYTF. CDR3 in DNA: TGTGCCAGCAGTCCGGTAGAAAACTATGGCTACACCTTC.

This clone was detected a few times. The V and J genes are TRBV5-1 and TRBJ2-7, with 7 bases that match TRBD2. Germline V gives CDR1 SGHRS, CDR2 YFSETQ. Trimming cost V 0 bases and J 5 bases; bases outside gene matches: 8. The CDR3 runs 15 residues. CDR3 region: CASSLAGRGLDEQYF. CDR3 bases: TGCGCCAGCAGCTTGGCAGGGAGGGGCTTAGACGAGCAGTACTTC. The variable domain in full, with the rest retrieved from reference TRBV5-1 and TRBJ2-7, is KAGVTQTPRYLIKTRGQQVTLSCSPISGHRSVSWYQQTPGQGLQFLFEYFSETQRNKGNFPGRFSGRQFSNSRSEMNVSTLELGDSALYLCASSLAGRGLDEQYFGPGTRLTVT.

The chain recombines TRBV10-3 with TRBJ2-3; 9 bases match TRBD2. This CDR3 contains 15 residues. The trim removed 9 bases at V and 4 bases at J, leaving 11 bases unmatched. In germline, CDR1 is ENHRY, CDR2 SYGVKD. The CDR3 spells CAISRGAGGSDTQYF. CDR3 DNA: TGTGCCATTTCACGGGGGGCGGGGGGGTCAGATACGCAGTATTTT.

As DNA, the CDR3 is TGTGCCCACAGGGGAGGGGACAGGGGGATTGATAATTCACCCCTCCACTTT. Protein product: CAHRGGDRGIDNSPLHF. V gene TRBV9 combines with J gene TRBJ1-6, with TRBD1 identical over 11 bases. Germline trimming cut 10 bases from V and 5 bases from J; bases unmatched to any gene: 14. Looked up from germline, CDR1 is SGDLS and CDR2 is YYNGEE. CDR3 length equals 17 residues.

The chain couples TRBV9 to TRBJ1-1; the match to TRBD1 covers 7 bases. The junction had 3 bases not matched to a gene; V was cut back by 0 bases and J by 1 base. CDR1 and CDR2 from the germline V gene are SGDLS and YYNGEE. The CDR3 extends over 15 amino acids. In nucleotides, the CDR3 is TGTGCCAGCAGCGTAGTAGGGACAGAGAACACTGAAGCTTTCTTT. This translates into CASSVVGTENTEAFF.